There are many counts of the clone carrying this TCR beta chain. The antigen is undetermined. From genomic DNA, TCR beta CDR3 was amplified by two-round multiplex PCR. It was primers specific to each TRBV and TRBJ gene that first-round PCR used. MiXCR, run by TCRdb on the multiplex PCR reads, gives a single entry per CDR3 protein. This table has roughly 13,000 distinct CDR3 sequences, around 33% appearing once. These data are taken from a study of prognosis after radiotherapy for stage I lung cancer. Notes on the study in general: Before stereotactic body radiation therapy the median unique TCR clone count was 10,088, and afterwards it fell to some 6,900. Some patients went on to develop distant metastases. Their Shannon entropy after stereotactic body radiation therapy was lower, and its change from baseline was also lower.

CDR1 is DFQATT, CDR2 SNEGSKA, per germline (reference sequence). CDR3 length: 15 amino acids. The V gene lost 6 bases and the J gene lost 2 bases, with 17 bases spanning the gap. The TCR sequence derives from a donor aged 50 or older with non-small cell lung cancer. The sample here was PBMCs, taken before or after stereotactic body radiation therapy (not recorded which). The chain is built from TRBV20-1 and TRBJ1-5; D perhaps matches TRBD1 (6 bases). The CDR3 nucleotides are TGCAGTGCAAAAACACGGGGGGCCGGCAATCAGCCCCAGCATTTT. This translates into CSAKTRGAGNQPQHF.